Listed here is a single TCR beta chain. Germline V gene lookup returns CDR1 PRHDT and CDR2 FYEKMQ (reference sequence). V was trimmed by 5 bases and J by 6 bases, leaving 14 bases between them. The CDR3 contains 13 residues. Clones were sequenced by immunoSEQ multiplex PCR, and TCRdb holds only the in-frame ones, with some missing. The sample shows roughly 330,000 clones, around 87% of them seen only once. This sample stems from a study of blood T cell repertoires in COVID-19. The rearrangement joins TRBV13 to TRBJ2-7, with D possibly being TRBD1 (6 bases). The sequence derives from a woman aged 25 to 39 who had recovered from COVID-19. The sample was PBMCs or T cells enriched from blood (not recorded which). DNA of the CDR3: TGTGCCAGCAGCCTAACCCCCAGGGGCGAGCAGTACTTC. It translates to CASSLTPRGEQYF.